The next 22 T cell receptor beta chains were all read from a single sample in a study of CXCR3-negative and CXCR3-positive naive CD8 T cells (dated by TCRdb to the late 2010s). The data were produced on a NextSeq 550. The Human TCR Profiling Kit (MiLaboratory) was used to prepare UMI-labeled 5' RACE TRB cDNA libraries. TCRdb reprocessed the sequencing reads and holds a single record per CDR3 protein sequence, with no DNA. The sample table on file contains about 120,000 distinct CDR3 sequences. The ten top clones hold about 0.48% of the sample. The specimen sequenced was naive CXCR3- CD8+ T cells from blood. Per the publication, the cell subset or site label means: CD45RO-CCR7+CD27+CD95- naive CD8+ T cells lacking CXCR3 (TNR3-). These receptors originate from a human donor in good health. Some clones in this sample may be carry-over from other donors' samples.

This rearrangement joins TRBV6-6 to TRBJ2-5; TCRdb gives TRBD1 as the D gene, but with no DNA this cannot be confirmed. CDR1 and CDR2 (germline): MNHNY, SVGAGI (reference sequence). The CDR3 consists of 14 residues. The CDR3 sequence: CASSSDPFAETQYF.

The gene calls are TRBV7-6 and TRBJ2-7; the TCRdb call, TRBD1, lacks DNA for checking. In germline, CDR1 is SGHVS, CDR2 FNYEAQ. CDR3 length: 15 amino acids. CDR3 loop: CASSFRDERSYEQYF. The variable domain in full, with the rest retrieved from reference TRBV7-6 and TRBJ2-7, is GAGVSQSPRYKVTKRGQDVALRCDPISGHVSLYWYRQALGQGPEFLTYFNYEAQQDKSGLPNDRFSAERPEGSISTLTIQRTEQRDSAMYRCASSFRDERSYEQYFGPGTRLTVT.

The CDR3 sequence is CSATPGLAGGGETQYF. V gene TRBV20-1 combines with J gene TRBJ2-5; TCRdb selects TRBD2, and the lack of DNA leaves this call unchecked. This CDR3 spans 16 amino acids. Germline lookup yields CDR1 DFQATT and CDR2 SNEGSKA (reference sequence).

V gene TRBV27 combines with J gene TRBJ2-7; TCRdb designates TRBD1, a call that cannot be tested without DNA. Per the germline V gene, CDR1 is MNHEY and CDR2 is SMNVEV (reference sequence). This CDR3 comprises 13 residues. CDR3 sequence: CASSFTGAYEQYF.

V gene TRBV28 combines with J gene TRBJ2-7; TCRdb gives TRBD1 as the D gene, but with no DNA this cannot be confirmed. Germline V gives CDR1 MDHEN, CDR2 SYDVKM. CDR3 length: 17 residues. The CDR3 reads CASSSPLAGQGAYEQYF.

This sequence joins TRBV5-1 and TRBJ1-1; TCRdb proposes TRBD1, but this gene call is untestable without DNA. This CDR3 is 14 amino acids long. Germline values: CDR1 SGHRS, CDR2 YFSETQ. CDR3 protein: CASSLTGDNTEAFF.

The chain carries TRBV7-6 and TRBJ2-7. From germline, CDR1 is SGHVS and CDR2 FNYEAQ. The CDR3 runs 15 residues. This chain's CDR3 is CASSKPAGISYEQYF. The variable domain in full, completed from reference TRBV7-6 and TRBJ2-7, reads GAGVSQSPRYKVTKRGQDVALRCDPISGHVSLYWYRQALGQGPEFLTYFNYEAQQDKSGLPNDRFSAERPEGSISTLTIQRTEQRDSAMYRCASSKPAGISYEQYFGPGTRLTVT.

The chain employs TRBV11-2 and TRBJ2-3; TCRdb picks TRBD2, but there is no DNA to check that call. The CDR3 covers 14 residues. Germline-derived CDR1 and CDR2 are SGHAT and FQNNGV. CDR3 loop: CASSLPTRTDTQYF.

The chain has TRBV15 and TRBJ2-2. This CDR3 spans 14 amino acids. Germline V gene lookup returns CDR1 LNHNV and CDR2 YYDKDF (reference sequence). The CDR3: CATSISGTTGELFF.

The rearrangement uses TRBV11-1 and TRBJ2-1; TCRdb calls TRBD2, which cannot be checked without DNA. The CDR3 extends over 13 amino acids. Germline V CDR1 and CDR2: SGHAT, FQDESV (reference sequence). The CDR3 here is CASSTRLASEQFF.

This chain connects TRBV5-4 to TRBJ2-5; TCRdb reports TRBD1, a call that lacks DNA to check it against. Germline CDR1 is SGHNT and CDR2 is YYREEE (reference sequence). This CDR3 is 16 amino acids long. CDR3: CASSLGPGQGAETQYF.

The chain combines TRBV30 with TRBJ2-2; the D call from TCRdb, TRBD2, cannot be confirmed without DNA. Germline lookup yields CDR1 GTSNPN and CDR2 SVGIG (reference sequence). The CDR3 is 15 residues long. The CDR3 sequence is CAWSVGGRASGELFF.

The J gene is TRBJ1-1, the V gene TRBV7-8. The CDR3 is 14 residues long. The germline CDR1 and CDR2 sequences are SGHVS and FQNEAQ. The CDR3 loop reads CASSPKAVNTEAFF.

This rearrangement joins TRBV7-2 to TRBJ2-7; the TCRdb D gene call, TRBD2, has no DNA to confirm it. Germline CDR1 and CDR2: SGHTA and FQGNSA. The CDR3 has 15 amino acids. This CDR3 is CASSLGSSGRIEQYF.

The chain links TRBV15 to TRBJ2-1. This CDR3 has 14 amino acids. Germline assignment: CDR1 LNHNV and CDR2 YYDKDF (reference sequence). CDR3 sequence: CATSSGLAWDEQFF.

The gene calls are TRBV6-5 and TRBJ1-2; TCRdb selects TRBD1, and the lack of DNA leaves this call unchecked. Germline CDR1 reads MNHEY; CDR2 reads SVGAGI. The CDR3 has 15 residues. The CDR3 here is CASSNPRGANYGYTF.

The rearrangement joins TRBV28 to TRBJ1-6. The CDR3 has 15 amino acids. Germline CDR1 reads MDHEN; CDR2 reads SYDVKM. CDR3 amino acids: CASSTRSSYNSPLHF.

The gene calls are TRBV7-9 and TRBJ2-1; the TRBD2 assignment by TCRdb is unverifiable without DNA. The germline V gene encodes CDR1 SEHNR and CDR2 FQNEAQ (reference sequence). The CDR3 contains 12 residues. CDR3 protein: CASSSLDNEQFF.

The chain is built from TRBV7-2 and TRBJ2-1; no DNA is available, so the TRBD2 call from TCRdb remains unchecked. Germline values: CDR1 SGHTA, CDR2 FQGNSA. This CDR3 has 14 residues. The CDR3 loop reads CASSLEGLAVEQFF.

This rearrangement joins TRBV9 to TRBJ1-1. Germline lookup yields CDR1 SGDLS and CDR2 YYNGEE. The CDR3 has 15 amino acids. The CDR3 protein is CASSVGGGWATEAFF.

The rearrangement uses TRBV3-1 and TRBJ2-5; TCRdb proposes TRBD1, but this gene call is untestable without DNA. The germline CDR1 and CDR2 sequences are LGHDT and YNNKEL (reference sequence). The CDR3 is 16 residues long. CDR3 protein: CASSQVLPRGQETQYF.

J is TRBJ1-2 and V is TRBV29-1; TCRdb indicates TRBD1, and absent DNA this call remains unverified. Germline values: CDR1 SQVTM, CDR2 ANQGSEA. The CDR3 is made up of 13 amino acids. CDR3 sequence reads: CSVPHRGGRGYTF.